This T cell receptor beta chain came from a study of neoadjuvant nivolumab and ipilimumab in lung cancer. Study results and caveats: Resected tumors had greater TCR richness and clonality than uninvolved lung.

Comments on this clone: Its antigen is undetermined.

The germline gives CDR1 LNHDA, CDR2 SQIVND (reference sequence). V was trimmed by 1 base and J by 5 bases, leaving 14 bases between them. CDR3 length equals 15 residues. Measured with immunoSEQ multiplex PCR; TCRdb has only the in-frame clones, and not every one. Among 8,000 to 10,000 clones, around 80% were seen once, and the ten largest hold 3.5%. The source material was peripheral blood, sampled before neoadjuvant nivolumab, alone or with ipilimumab. The source of this sequence is an adult with non-small cell lung cancer. This chain connects TRBV19 to TRBJ2-5; tentatively, D is TRBD1 (6 bases). The CDR3 loop reads CASSIVHTGWETQYF. Written as DNA, the CDR3 is TGTGCCAGTAGTATAGTGCACACAGGGTGGGAGACCCAGTACTTC.